This TCR beta chain was captured in a study of the immune and genomic landscape of osteosarcoma. The overall study: The cohort was enriched for poor-risk osteosarcoma. Patients were 50% to 65% male; roughly 72% had localized disease.

Poor-prognosis osteosarcoma patients supplied post-treatment primary, local recurrence and metastasis tumor specimens. This table comes from immunoSEQ multiplex PCR, and its TCRdb copy is limited to in-frame clones, with some not included. The sample has approximately 5,900 clones; 65% to 80% are singletons. This CDR3 has 15 residues. From germline, CDR1 is MNHEY and CDR2 SVGAGI. Trimming took off 4 bases at V and 1 base at J, with 14 bases between the two ends. Material: osteosarcoma tumor tissue from the lung. The sequence derives from a human donor with osteosarcoma. The gene calls are TRBV6-5 and TRBJ2-7; possible D gene TRBD2, 6 bases. This CDR3 reads CASSSVGGPSYEQYF. In nucleotides, the CDR3 is TGTGCCAGCAGTTCAGTGGGAGGCCCTTCCTACGAGCAGTACTTC.